This T cell receptor (beta chain) was observed in a study of T cells after yellow fever vaccination. TCRdb re-called the 5' RACE reads through MiXCR, storing one row per CDR3 protein. The sample lists about 21,000 distinct CDR3 sequences, roughly 5% occurring once. This clonotype was found many times. This CDR3 has 12 amino acids. The germline V gene has CDR1 DFQATT and CDR2 SNEGSKA (reference sequence). The V end was cut by 2 bases, the J end by 13 bases, with 15 bases between. The chain uses TRBV20-1 and TRBJ2-1, with a tentative D call TRBD2 (5 bases). Material: PBMCs, either bulk or a sorted T-cell subset (CD4+, CD8+, memory, or dextramer-sorted; not recorded which), obtained about 49 days after the first yellow fever vaccination. The clonotype originates from a man in his late teens or twenties who received the YFV17D yellow fever vaccine. The CDR3 loop is CSARYVGRGQFF. The CDR3 DNA reads as TGCAGTGCTAGATACGTCGGACGGGGTCAGTTCTTC.